This T cell receptor (beta chain) was recovered during a study of T cell responses to AZD1222 COVID-19 vaccine (dated by TCRdb to about 2021). For context, the study as a whole: AZD1222 recipients with second doses at about 4 weeks or about 12 weeks were pooled, because spike-specific TCR depth and breadth did not differ between schedules. TCR sequencing covered over 230 trial participants: 200 to 210 given two doses of AZD1222 and about 26 given two doses of MenACWY control vaccine. Trial participants were enrolled by age into 18-55, 56-69 and 70-plus year subgroups, with roughly 160, 29 and 62 TCR-sequenced participants respectively.

Its CDR3 holds 15 amino acids, cysteine through phenylalanine. The only DNA kept is the CDR3, 45 bases in frame from the first base. The germline V and J ends show losses of 3 bases and 3 bases respectively, and no gene match explains 5 bases of the junction. The germline V gene specifies SNHLY as CDR1 and FYNNEI as CDR2. With regard to this clone: Its recognized antigen is unknown. Base qualities are not recorded, but no much larger clone differs from it by a single base.

In light of the paper, this sample's time point label describes: baseline before first vaccination. Samples from vaccinated people were obtained from the UK trials COV001 and COV002, which included a single-blind randomized controlled phase 2/3 trial of AZD1222 (ChAdOx1 nCoV-19) in healthy adults. Trial participant PBMC samples were collected at day 0 and day 28 after the second dose for TCRbeta chain sequencing. Study-wide conclusions, independent of this receptor: Reportedly, almost half of the unique spike-specific TCRs recognized epitopes lying outside the regions that are mutated in the B.1.351 and B.1.1.7 variants. Conclusions about previously exposed vaccinees are limited because only five to seven AZD1222 recipients were SARS-CoV-2 seropositive at baseline. After two AZD1222 doses, spike-specific TCR breadth and depth were significantly higher than at day 0 and than in MenACWY recipients. Most participants were white British and females outnumbered males, and the authors suggested that clonal diversity may have been underestimated. CD4 TCRs associated with the vaccine covered the entire spike protein, and the dominant responses were in regions 160-218 and 743-854. No day 14 peak-response samples were available, so repertoires were characterized only after the peak T cell response. In the small 56-69-year group, the increase in depth fell short of significance, most likely because of low power.

The CDR3 regions of human TCRbeta chains were analyzed by immunosequencing. On the study's bioinformatics: Repertoire TCRs were checked for matches against a reference library of SARS-CoV-2-specific TCRs that had been generated using the MIRA antigen-specificity platform. Breadth was defined as the fraction of unique TCRs that were SARS-CoV-2-associated, and depth was defined as the fraction of total T cells that were SARS-CoV-2-associated. Using the MIRA data, each spike-specific TCR was assigned both to the spike region to which the TCR was reactive and to a CD4 or CD8 class. Log10-transformed breadth and depth values were compared by one-way ANOVA with Sidak's multiple comparisons tests. The table comes from immuneACCESS by way of TCRdb, which keeps in-frame sequences with V and J called. Part of the clones is missing from these tables; in studies checked, under half for an unresolved V gene and the rest for unknown reasons. Clonal size and the V and J genes are those of that table, whereas D and trimming came from the DNA. For this sample there are roughly 170,000 clones; 87% appear just once. About 2.5% of the sample is held by the ten biggest clonotypes.

Sequenced here: peripheral blood, sampled on day 0 of AZD1222 vaccination. The TCR originated in an adult in good health. The rearrangement joined TRBV2 to TRBJ1-2, with 9 bases in between that match TRBD1. The DNA is as follows: TGTGCCAGCAGTGAGAGAAGACAGGGGGACTATGGCTACACCTTC. Its protein is CASSERRQGDYGYTF.